The sequence of this T cell receptor (beta chain) was determined in a study of blood T cell repertoires in COVID-19. At the level of the study: Acute and convalescent COVID-19 specimens originated in the United States, Italy and Spain. The analysed material was cDNA or gDNA that came from T cells, B-cell-depleted T cells, or PBMCs.

This CDR3 is built from 15 residues. Per germline, CDR1 SGHVS and CDR2 FNYEAQ. Trimming at V came to 1 base and at J to 5 bases, leaving 3 bases not matched to a gene. Per the authors' pipeline: Reference gene primer amplification yielded estimated nucleated cell counts. Assay used: immunoSEQ multiplex PCR; TCRdb lists only in-frame clones, some missing. Clonal size and the V and J genes are those of that table, whereas D and trimming came from the DNA. The sample gives fewer than 75,000 clones, 90% of which show up once; approximately 9% is in the top ten. This chain joins TRBV7-6 and TRBJ2-1; 9 bases agree with TRBD2. The TCR sequence derives from a human donor in a cohort sampled during active COVID-19. Sequencing was performed on peripheral blood. The CDR3 region is CASSLVGGGDNEQFF. For the CDR3, the DNA is TGTGCCAGCAGCTTAGTTGGCGGGGGGGACAATGAGCAGTTCTTC.